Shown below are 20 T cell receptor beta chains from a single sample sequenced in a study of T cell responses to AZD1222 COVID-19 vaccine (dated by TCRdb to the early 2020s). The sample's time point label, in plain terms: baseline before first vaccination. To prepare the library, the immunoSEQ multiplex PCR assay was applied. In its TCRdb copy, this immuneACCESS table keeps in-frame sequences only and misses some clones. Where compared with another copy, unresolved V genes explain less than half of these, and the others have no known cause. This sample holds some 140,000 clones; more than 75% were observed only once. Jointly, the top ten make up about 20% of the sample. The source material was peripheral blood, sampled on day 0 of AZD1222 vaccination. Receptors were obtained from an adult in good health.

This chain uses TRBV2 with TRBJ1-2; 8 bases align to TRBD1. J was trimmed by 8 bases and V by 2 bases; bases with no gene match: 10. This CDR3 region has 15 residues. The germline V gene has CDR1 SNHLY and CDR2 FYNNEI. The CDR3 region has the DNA TGTGCCAGCAGTGAACAACGCAGGGGGCTTCGCGGCTACACCTTC. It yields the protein CASSEQRRGLRGYTF.

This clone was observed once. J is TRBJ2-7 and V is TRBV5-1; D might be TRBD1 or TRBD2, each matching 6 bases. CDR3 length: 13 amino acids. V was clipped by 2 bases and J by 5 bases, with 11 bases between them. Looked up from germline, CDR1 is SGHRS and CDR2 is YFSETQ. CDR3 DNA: TGCGCCAGCAGCTTTCGGGGGCAGGACGAGCAGTACTTC. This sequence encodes CASSFRGQDEQYF.

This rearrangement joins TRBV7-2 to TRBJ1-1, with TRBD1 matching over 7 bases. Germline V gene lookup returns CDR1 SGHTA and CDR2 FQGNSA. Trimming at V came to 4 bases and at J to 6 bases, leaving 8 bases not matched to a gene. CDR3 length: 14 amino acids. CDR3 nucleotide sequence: TGTGCCAGCAGCTCCCGACAGGGAGGGGCTGAAGCTTTCTTT. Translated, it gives CASSSRQGGAEAFF.

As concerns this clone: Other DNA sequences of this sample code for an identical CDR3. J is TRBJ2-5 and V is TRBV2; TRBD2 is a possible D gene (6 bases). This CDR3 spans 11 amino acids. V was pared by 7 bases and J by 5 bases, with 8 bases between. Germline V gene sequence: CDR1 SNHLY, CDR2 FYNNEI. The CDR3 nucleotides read TGTGCCAGCAATGGGGGGGAGACCCAGTACTTC. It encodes CASNGGETQYF.

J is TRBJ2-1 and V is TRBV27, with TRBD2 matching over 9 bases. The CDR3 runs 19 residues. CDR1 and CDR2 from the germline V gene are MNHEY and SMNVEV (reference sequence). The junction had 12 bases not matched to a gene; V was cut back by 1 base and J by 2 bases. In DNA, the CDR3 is TGTGCCAGCAGTTTATTGCGCGGGGCGGGGGGGAAAGCCTACAATGAGCAGTTCTTC. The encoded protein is CASSLLRGAGGKAYNEQFF.

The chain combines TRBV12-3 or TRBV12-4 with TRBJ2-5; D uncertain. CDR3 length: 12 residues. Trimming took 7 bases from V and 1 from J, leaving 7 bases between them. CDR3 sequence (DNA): TGTGCCAGCAAATACCGCCAAGAGACCCAGTACTTC. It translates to CASKYRQETQYF.

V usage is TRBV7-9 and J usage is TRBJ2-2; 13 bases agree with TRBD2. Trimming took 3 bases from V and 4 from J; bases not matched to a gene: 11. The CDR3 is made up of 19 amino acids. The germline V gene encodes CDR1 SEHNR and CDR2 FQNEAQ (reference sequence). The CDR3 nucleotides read TGTGCCAGCAGCTTCAGACTAGCGGGAGGCCCTTCGCTCACCGGGGAGCTGTTTTTT. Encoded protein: CASSFRLAGGPSLTGELFF.

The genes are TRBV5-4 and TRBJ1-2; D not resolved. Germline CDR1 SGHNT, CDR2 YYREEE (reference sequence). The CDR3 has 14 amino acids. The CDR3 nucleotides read TGTAGCTCCCGGGCGGGAGGCGATAACTATGGCTACACCTTC. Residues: CSSRAGGDNYGYTF.

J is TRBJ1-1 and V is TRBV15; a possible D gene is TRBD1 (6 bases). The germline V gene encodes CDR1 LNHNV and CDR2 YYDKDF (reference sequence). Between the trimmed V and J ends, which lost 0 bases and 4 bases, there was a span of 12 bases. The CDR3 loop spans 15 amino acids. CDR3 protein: CATSREAGVSTEAFF. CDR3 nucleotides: TGTGCCACCAGCAGAGAGGCAGGGGTAAGCACTGAAGCTTTCTTT.

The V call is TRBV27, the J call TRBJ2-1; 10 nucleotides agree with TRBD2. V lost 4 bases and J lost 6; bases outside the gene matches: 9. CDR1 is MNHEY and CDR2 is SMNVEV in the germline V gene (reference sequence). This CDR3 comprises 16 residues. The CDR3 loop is CASSYISGGVFNEQFF. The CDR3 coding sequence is TGTGCCAGCAGTTACATAAGCGGGGGGGTTTTCAATGAGCAGTTCTTC.

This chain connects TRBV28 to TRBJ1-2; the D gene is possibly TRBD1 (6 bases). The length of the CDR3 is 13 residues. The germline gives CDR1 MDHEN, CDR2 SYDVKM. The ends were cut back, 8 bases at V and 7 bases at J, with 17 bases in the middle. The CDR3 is CASLLQGFGGYTF. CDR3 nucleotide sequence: TGTGCCAGCTTACTCCAGGGGTTCGGTGGCTACACCTTC.

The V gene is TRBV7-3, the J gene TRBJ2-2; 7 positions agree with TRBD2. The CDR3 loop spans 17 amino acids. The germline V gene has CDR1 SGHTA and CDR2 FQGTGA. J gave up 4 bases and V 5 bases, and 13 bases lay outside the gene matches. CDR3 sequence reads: CASSQGGTGHSTGELFF. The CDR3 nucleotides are TGTGCCAGCAGCCAGGGAGGGACTGGCCATTCCACCGGGGAGCTGTTTTTT.

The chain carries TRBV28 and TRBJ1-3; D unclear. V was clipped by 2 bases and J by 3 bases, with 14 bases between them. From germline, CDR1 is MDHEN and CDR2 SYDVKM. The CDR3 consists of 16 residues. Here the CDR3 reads CASSLVSVEGGNTIYF. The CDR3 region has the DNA TGTGCCAGCAGTTTAGTATCCGTAGAGGGTGGAAACACCATATATTTT.

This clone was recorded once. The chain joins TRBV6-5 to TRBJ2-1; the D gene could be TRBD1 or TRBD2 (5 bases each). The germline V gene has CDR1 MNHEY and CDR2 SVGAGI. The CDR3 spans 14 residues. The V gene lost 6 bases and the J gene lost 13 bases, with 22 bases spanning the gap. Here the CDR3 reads CASSPGQGRDPQFF. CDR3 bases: TGTGCCAGCAGCCCAGGGCAGGGACGGGACCCCCAGTTCTTC.

The CDR3, as DNA: TGTGCCACCAGCAGAGATTTCCAGCCCCAGCATTTT. It translates to CATSRDFQPQHF. This chain joins TRBV15 and TRBJ1-5; D gene uncertain. CDR3 length equals 12 residues. Per the germline V gene, CDR1 is LNHNV and CDR2 is YYDKDF (reference sequence). V gave up 0 bases and J gave up 7 bases, with 4 bases separating them.

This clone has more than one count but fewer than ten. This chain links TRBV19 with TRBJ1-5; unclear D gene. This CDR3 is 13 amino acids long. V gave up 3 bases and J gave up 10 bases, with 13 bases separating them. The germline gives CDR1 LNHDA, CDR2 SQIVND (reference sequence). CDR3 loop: CASSIVRQDPQHF. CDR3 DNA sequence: TGTGCCAGTAGTATCGTTAGGCAGGACCCCCAGCATTTT.

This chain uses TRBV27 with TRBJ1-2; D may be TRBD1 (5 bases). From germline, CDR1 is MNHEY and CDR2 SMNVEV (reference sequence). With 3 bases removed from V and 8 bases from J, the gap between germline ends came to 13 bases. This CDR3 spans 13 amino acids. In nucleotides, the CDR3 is TGTGCCAGCAGTTTCCCTGGGGCTGTCGGCTACACCTTC. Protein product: CASSFPGAVGYTF.

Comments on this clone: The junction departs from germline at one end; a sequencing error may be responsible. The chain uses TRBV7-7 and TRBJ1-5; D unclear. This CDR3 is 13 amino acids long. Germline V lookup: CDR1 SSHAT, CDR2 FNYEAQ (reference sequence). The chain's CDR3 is CASSRAFPQPQHF. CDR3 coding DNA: TGTGCTAGCAGCCGTGCCTTCCCCCAGCCCCAGCATTTT.

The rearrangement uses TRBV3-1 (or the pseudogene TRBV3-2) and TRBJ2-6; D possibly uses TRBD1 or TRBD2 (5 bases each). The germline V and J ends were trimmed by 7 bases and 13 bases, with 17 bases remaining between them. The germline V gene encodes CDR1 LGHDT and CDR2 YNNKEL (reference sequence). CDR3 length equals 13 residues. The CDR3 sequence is CASTPGLAGVLTF. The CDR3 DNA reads TGTGCCAGCACCCCGGGGCTCGCCGGTGTCCTGACTTTC.

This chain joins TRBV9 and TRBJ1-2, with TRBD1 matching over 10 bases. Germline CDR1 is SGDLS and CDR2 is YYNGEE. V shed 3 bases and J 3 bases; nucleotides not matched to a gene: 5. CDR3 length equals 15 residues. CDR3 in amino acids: CASSESGTGDYGYTF. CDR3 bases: TGTGCCAGCAGCGAATCCGGGACAGGGGACTATGGCTACACCTTC. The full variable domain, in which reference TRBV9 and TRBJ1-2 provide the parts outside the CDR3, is DSGVTQTPKHLITATGQRVTLRCSPRSGDLSVYWYQQSLDQGLQFLIQYYNGEERAKGNILERFSAQQFPDLHSELNLSSLELGDSALYFCASSESGTGDYGYTFGSGTRLTVV.